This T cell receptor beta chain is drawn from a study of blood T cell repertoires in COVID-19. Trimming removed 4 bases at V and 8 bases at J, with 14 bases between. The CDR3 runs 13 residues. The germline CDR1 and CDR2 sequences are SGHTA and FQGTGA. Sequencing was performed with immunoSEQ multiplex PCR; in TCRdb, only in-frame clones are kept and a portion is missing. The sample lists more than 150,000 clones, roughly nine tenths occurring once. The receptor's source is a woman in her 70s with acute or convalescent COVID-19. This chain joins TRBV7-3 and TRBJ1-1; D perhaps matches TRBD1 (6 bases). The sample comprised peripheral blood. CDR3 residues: CASSSGTDREAFF. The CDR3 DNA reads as TGTGCCAGCAGCTCAGGAACGGACAGAGAAGCTTTCTTT. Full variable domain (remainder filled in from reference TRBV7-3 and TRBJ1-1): GAGVSQTPSNKVTEKGKYVELRCDPISGHTALYWYRQSLGQGPEFLIYFQGTGAADDSGLPNDRFFAVRPEGSVSTLKIQRTERGDSAVYLCASSSGTDREAFFGQGTRLTVV.